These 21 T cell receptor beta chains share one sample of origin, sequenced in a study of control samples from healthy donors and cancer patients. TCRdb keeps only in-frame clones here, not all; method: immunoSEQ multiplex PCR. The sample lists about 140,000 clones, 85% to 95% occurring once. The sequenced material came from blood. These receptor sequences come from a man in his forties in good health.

The CDR3 loop reads CASKVRGGYGYTF. In nucleotides, the CDR3 is TGTGCCAGCAAAGTCAGGGGAGGGTATGGCTACACCTTC. The chain recombines TRBV12-3 or TRBV12-4 with TRBJ1-2; tentatively, D is TRBD1 (6 bases). Trimming removed 7 bases from V and 5 bases from J, with 14 bases in between. The CDR3 is 13 residues long.

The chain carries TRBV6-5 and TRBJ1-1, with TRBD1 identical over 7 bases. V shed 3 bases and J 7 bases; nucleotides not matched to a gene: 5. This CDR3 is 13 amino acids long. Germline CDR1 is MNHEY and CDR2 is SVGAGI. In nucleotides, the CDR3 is TGTGCCAGCAGTTATAAGGGGGCCCTTGAAGCTTTCTTT. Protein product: CASSYKGALEAFF.

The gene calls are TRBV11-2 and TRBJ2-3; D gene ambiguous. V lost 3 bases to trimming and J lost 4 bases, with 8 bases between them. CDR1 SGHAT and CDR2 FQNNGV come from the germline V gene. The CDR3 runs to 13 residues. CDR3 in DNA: TGTGCCAGCAGCTTTTTCCTCTCAGATACGCAGTATTTT. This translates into CASSFFLSDTQYF. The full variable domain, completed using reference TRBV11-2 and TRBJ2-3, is EAGVAQSPRYKIIEKRQSVAFWCNPISGHATLYWYQQILGQGPKLLIQFQNNGVVDDSQLPKDRFSAERLKGVDSTLKIQPAKLEDSAVYLCASSFFLSDTQYFGPGTRLTVL.

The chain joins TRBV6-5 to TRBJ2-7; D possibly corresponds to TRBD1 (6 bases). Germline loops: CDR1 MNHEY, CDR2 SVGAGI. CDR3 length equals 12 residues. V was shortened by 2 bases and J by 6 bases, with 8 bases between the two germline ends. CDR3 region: CASSYRDTEQYF. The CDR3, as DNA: TGTGCCAGCAGTTACCGGGACACCGAGCAGTACTTC.

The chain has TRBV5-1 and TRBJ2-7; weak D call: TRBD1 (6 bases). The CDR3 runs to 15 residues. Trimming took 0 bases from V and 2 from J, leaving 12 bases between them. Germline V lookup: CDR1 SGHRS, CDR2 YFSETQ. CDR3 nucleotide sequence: TGCGCCAGCAGCTTGGATAGGGACACGGCCTACGAGCAGTACTTC. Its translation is CASSLDRDTAYEQYF. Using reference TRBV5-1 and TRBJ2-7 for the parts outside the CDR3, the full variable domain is KAGVTQTPRYLIKTRGQQVTLSCSPISGHRSVSWYQQTPGQGLQFLFEYFSETQRNKGNFPGRFSGRQFSNSRSEMNVSTLELGDSALYLCASSLDRDTAYEQYFGPGTRLTVT.

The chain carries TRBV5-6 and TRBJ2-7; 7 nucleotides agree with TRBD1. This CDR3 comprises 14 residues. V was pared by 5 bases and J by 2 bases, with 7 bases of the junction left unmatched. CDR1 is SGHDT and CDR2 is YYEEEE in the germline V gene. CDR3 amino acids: CASSYGTETYEQYF. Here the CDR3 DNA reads TGTGCCAGCAGTTATGGGACAGAGACCTACGAGCAGTACTTC.

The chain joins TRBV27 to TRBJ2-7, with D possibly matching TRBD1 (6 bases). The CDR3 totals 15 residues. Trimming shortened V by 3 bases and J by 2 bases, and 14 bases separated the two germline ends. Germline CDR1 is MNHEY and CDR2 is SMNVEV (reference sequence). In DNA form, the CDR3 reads TGTGCCAGCAGTTTCGGGCAGGGGTTTACCTACGAGCAGTACTTC. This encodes CASSFGQGFTYEQYF.

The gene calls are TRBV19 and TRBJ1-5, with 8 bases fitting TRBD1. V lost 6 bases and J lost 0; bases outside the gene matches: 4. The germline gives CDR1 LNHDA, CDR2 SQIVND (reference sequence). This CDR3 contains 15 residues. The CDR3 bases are TGTGCCAGTAGCCAGACAGGGGCTAGCAATCAGCCCCAGCATTTT. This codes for CASSQTGASNQPQHF.

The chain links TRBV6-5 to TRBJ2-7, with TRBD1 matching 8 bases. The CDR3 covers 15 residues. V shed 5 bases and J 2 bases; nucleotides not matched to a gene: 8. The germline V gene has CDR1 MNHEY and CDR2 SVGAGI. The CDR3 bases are TGTGCCAGCAGTAGGGGACAGGTGATTACCTACGAGCAGTACTTC. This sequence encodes CASSRGQVITYEQYF.

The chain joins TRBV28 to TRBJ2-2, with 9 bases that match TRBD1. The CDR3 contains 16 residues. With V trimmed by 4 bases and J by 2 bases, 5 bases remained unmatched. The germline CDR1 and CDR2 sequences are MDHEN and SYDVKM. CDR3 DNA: TGTGCCAGCAGTTCCCTGGGACAGGGAAACACCGGGGAGCTGTTTTTT. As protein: CASSSLGQGNTGELFF.

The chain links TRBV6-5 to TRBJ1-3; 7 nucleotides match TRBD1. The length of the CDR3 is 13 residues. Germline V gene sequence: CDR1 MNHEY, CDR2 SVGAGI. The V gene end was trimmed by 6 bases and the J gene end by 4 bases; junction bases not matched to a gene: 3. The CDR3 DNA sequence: TGTGCCAGCAGGAGACAGGGAGGAAACACCATATATTTT. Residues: CASRRQGGNTIYF.

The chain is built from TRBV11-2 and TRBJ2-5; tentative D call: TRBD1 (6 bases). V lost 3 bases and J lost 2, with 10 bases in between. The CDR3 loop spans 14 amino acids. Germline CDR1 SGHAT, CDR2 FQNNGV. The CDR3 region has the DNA TGTGCCAGCAGCTTGGACAGTTGGCAAGAGACCCAGTACTTC. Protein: CASSLDSWQETQYF.

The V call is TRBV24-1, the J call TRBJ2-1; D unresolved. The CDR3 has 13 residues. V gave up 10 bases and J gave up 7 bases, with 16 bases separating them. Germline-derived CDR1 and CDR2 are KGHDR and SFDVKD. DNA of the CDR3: TGTGCCACTACGGGCCCAGTTGAGAATGAGCAGTTCTTC. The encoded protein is CATTGPVENEQFF.

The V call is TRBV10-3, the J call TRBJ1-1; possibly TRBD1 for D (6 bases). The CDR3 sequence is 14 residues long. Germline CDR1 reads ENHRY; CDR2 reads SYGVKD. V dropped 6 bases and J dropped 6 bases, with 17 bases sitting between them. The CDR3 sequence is CAIRETGAIPEAFF. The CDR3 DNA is TGTGCCATCAGGGAGACAGGAGCGATCCCTGAAGCTTTCTTT.

This chain's CDR3 is CATSRSRGYNYGYTF. DNA for the CDR3: TGTGCCACCAGCAGATCCAGGGGATATAACTATGGCTACACCTTC. The gene calls are TRBV15 and TRBJ1-2, with TRBD1 as a possible D gene (6 bases). Trimming pared 2 bases from V and 1 base from J, leaving 11 bases between. The germline CDR1 and CDR2 sequences are LNHNV and YYDKDF (reference sequence). This CDR3 region has 15 residues.

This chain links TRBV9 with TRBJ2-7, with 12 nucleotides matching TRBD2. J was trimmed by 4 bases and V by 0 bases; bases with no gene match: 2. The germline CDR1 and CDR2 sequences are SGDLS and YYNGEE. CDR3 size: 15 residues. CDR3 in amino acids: CASSVAGTSGYEQYF. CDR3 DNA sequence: TGTGCCAGCAGCGTAGCTGGGACTAGCGGGTACGAGCAGTACTTC.

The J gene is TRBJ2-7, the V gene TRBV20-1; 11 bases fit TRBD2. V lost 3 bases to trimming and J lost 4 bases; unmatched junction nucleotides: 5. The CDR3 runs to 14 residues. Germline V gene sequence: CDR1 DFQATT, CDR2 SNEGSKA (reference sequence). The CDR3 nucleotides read TGCAGTGCTAGTCCCGGGACTAGCGGATACGAGCAGTACTTC. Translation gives CSASPGTSGYEQYF.

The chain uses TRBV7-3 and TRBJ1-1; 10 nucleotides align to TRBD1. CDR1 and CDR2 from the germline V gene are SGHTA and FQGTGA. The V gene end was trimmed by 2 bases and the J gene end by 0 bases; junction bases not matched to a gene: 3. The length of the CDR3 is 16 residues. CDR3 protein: CASSLAGTGVNTEAFF. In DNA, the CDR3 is TGTGCCAGCAGCTTAGCCGGGACAGGGGTGAACACTGAAGCTTTCTTT.

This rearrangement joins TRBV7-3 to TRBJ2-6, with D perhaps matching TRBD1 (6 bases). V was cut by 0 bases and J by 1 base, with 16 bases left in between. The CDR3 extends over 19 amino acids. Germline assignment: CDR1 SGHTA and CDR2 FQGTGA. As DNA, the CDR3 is TGTGCCAGCAGCTTAACCGGATATGGTCAGGGGTCTGGGGCCAACGTCCTGACTTTC. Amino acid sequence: CASSLTGYGQGSGANVLTF. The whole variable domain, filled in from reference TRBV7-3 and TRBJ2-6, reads GAGVSQTPSNKVTEKGKYVELRCDPISGHTALYWYRQSLGQGPEFLIYFQGTGAADDSGLPNDRFFAVRPEGSVSTLKIQRTERGDSAVYLCASSLTGYGQGSGANVLTFGAGSRLTVL.

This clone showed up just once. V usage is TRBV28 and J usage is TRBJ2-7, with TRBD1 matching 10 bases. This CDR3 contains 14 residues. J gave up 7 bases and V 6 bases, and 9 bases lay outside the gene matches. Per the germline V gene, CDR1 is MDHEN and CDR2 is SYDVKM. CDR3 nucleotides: TGTGCCAGCAGACTCCCGGGACAGGGGCGTGAGCAGTACTTC. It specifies CASRLPGQGREQYF.

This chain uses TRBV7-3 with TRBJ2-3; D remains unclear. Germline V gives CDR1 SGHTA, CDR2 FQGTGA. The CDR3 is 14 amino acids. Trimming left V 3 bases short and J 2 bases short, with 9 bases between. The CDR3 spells CASSFALFTDTQYF. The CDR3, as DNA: TGTGCCAGCAGCTTCGCTCTGTTCACAGATACGCAGTATTTT.